The 18 T cell receptor beta chains given below trace back to one sample, sequenced in a study of blood T cells in healthy people across ages. A second PCR of roughly 7 to 11 cycles used a sample-barcoded 5' primer and a J-beta primer mix. TCRdb re-called the 5' RACE reads with MiXCR, one entry per CDR3 protein. Of roughly 800,000 distinct CDR3 sequences in the sample, about 25% were seen once. These data were also filed under a second study, of T cells of mothers and their children.

The sample was blood. These receptors all come from a boy aged 5-17 years in good health.

This clonotype came up a few times. V gene TRBV19 combines with J gene TRBJ1-2; D perhaps matches TRBD1 (5 bases). This CDR3 comprises 14 residues. V lost 7 bases to trimming and J lost 3 bases, with 15 bases between them. CDR1 is LNHDA, CDR2 SQIVND, per germline (reference sequence). In DNA, the CDR3 is TGTGCCAGTAAAGCGGGTAAAGGGGACTATGGCTACACCTTC. Translated, it gives CASKAGKGDYGYTF.

This rearrangement joins TRBV20-1 to TRBJ2-5, with a tentative D call TRBD2 (5 bases). V lost 6 bases and J lost 3, with 11 bases in between. CDR3 size: 12 residues. The germline V gene has CDR1 DFQATT and CDR2 SNEGSKA (reference sequence). The CDR3: CSAMSGEETQYF. CDR3 in DNA: TGCAGTGCCATGAGCGGAGAAGAGACCCAGTACTTC.

The rearrangement joins TRBV4-2 to TRBJ2-1, with no clear D. The DNA end favors TRBJ2-7, so the J call may be wrong. Germline V gene lookup returns CDR1 LGHNA and CDR2 YNFKEQ. This CDR3 spans 13 amino acids. CDR3 in DNA: TGTGCCAGCAGCCTCCTTTCTACCTACGAGCAGTACTTC. It codes for CASSLLSTYEQYF.

This clonotype was counted a few times. The J gene is TRBJ2-3, the V gene TRBV29-1, with 10 bases that match TRBD1. V shed 3 bases and J 2 bases; nucleotides not matched to a gene: 8. The V gene's germline CDR1 is SQVTM and CDR2 ANQGSEA. This CDR3 comprises 16 residues. CDR3 in DNA: TGCAGCGTTGATGACCGGGACAGGGGCCCCACAGATACGCAGTATTTT. It is translated as CSVDDRDRGPTDTQYF.

The genes are TRBV7-9 and TRBJ2-5; 10 nucleotides agree with TRBD2. The closer fit of TRBJ2-7 to the DNA end suggests the J call may be wrong. Germline V gene lookup returns CDR1 SEHNR and CDR2 FQNEAQ (reference sequence). This CDR3 comprises 16 residues. The CDR3 sequence is CASSLGWVAGGHEQYF. CDR3 coding DNA: TGTGCCAGCAGCTTAGGATGGGTAGCGGGAGGACACGAGCAGTACTTC.

This clonotype was detected only a few times. The chain is built from TRBV9 and TRBJ1-2, with a possible D match to TRBD1 (6 bases). The CDR3 is 14 residues long. The germline CDR1 and CDR2 sequences are SGDLS and YYNGEE. Trimming cost V 4 bases and J 6 bases, with 16 bases left between them. CDR3 DNA sequence: TGTGCCAGCAGCCAACTTACAGGGTTTGATGGCTACACCTTC. It codes for CASSQLTGFDGYTF.

The chain links TRBV18 to TRBJ1-2; D gene ambiguous. The CDR3 loop spans 13 amino acids. Germline V gene data show CDR1 as KGHSH and CDR2 as LQKENI. V shed 3 bases and J shed 3 bases, with 8 bases lying between them. CDR3 coding DNA: TGTGCCAGCTCACCGGAAAAGGACTATGGCTACACCTTC. Translating gives CASSPEKDYGYTF.

The J gene is TRBJ1-2, the V gene TRBV4-1, with D uncertain. This CDR3 contains 15 residues. Germline CDR1 and CDR2: MGHRA and YSYEKL. V was trimmed by 0 bases and J by 1 base, leaving 9 bases between them. In DNA, the CDR3 is TGCGCCAGCAGCCAAGAAGCATCCGTTAACTATGGCTACACCTTC. Its translation is CASSQEASVNYGYTF.

The chain couples TRBV10-3 to TRBJ2-3; the D is unclear. Deletions cut 2 bases from V and 6 bases from J, with 12 bases between. Germline V gene data show CDR1 as ENHRY and CDR2 as SYGVKD. The CDR3 is 14 residues long. The CDR3 DNA follows: TGTGCCATCAGTGAGCCCAAGGGTGCCGATACGCAGTATTTT. Protein: CAISEPKGADTQYF.

This clonotype showed up just a few times. The V call is TRBV28, the J call TRBJ2-7; 7 bases fit TRBD1. The germline V gene has CDR1 MDHEN and CDR2 SYDVKM. The CDR3 sequence is 14 residues long. V shed 4 bases and J 1 base; nucleotides not matched to a gene: 4. The DNA of the CDR3 is TGTGCCAGCAGTTCGACGGGACAGTCCTACGAGCAGTACTTC. Its protein product is CASSSTGQSYEQYF.

V is TRBV6-1 and J is TRBJ1-1, with 7 nucleotides matching TRBD1. The CDR3 is 15 amino acids. Per the germline V gene, CDR1 is MNHNS and CDR2 is SASEGT. V lost 4 bases and J lost 5; bases outside the gene matches: 10. CDR3 nucleotide sequence: TGTGCCAGCAGTGGGACCGGGACAGCGAATACTGAAGCTTTCTTT. Translation gives CASSGTGTANTEAFF.

V gene TRBV18 combines with J gene TRBJ2-7; possibly TRBD1 for D (5 bases). In germline, CDR1 is KGHSH, CDR2 LQKENI. The germline V and J ends were trimmed by 3 bases and 7 bases, with 10 bases remaining between them. This CDR3 is built from 12 residues. The CDR3 DNA reads as TGTGCCAGCTCACCGGTTGGGGCGGAGCAGTACTTC. It encodes CASSPVGAEQYF.

The chain employs TRBV5-1 and TRBJ2-1; D is possibly TRBD1 or TRBD2 (5 bases each). This CDR3 has 15 amino acids. The germline V and J ends were trimmed by 2 bases and 4 bases, with 13 bases remaining between them. Germline V gene sequence: CDR1 SGHRS, CDR2 YFSETQ. CDR3 sequence: CASSFRDGSYNEQFF. As DNA, the CDR3 is TGCGCCAGCAGCTTCCGGGACGGTAGTTACAATGAGCAGTTCTTC.

The rearrangement links TRBV20-1 to TRBJ2-3; D is uncertain. The end of the DNA fits TRBJ1-5 better, so the J call may be wrong. CDR1 is DFQATT, CDR2 SNEGSKA, per germline (reference sequence). The CDR3 runs 15 residues. The CDR3 sequence is CSAPTSGRSTDTQHF. CDR3 coding DNA: TGCAGTGCACCCACCTCGGGGAGGAGCACAGATACGCAGCATTTT.

This chain uses TRBV20-1 with TRBJ2-1; D is unclear. Trimming pared 6 bases from V and 4 bases from J, leaving 13 bases between. This CDR3 has 13 amino acids. CDR1 DFQATT and CDR2 SNEGSKA come from the germline V gene (reference sequence). The CDR3 region is CSAETTGYNEQFF. The CDR3, as DNA: TGCAGTGCCGAAACAACTGGATACAATGAGCAGTTCTTC.

This chain links TRBV20-1 with TRBJ1-3; maybe TRBD1 (5 bases). This CDR3 is built from 14 residues. CDR1 and CDR2 from the germline V gene are DFQATT and SNEGSKA (reference sequence). Trimming cost V 6 bases and J 0 bases, with 12 bases left between them. In DNA form, the CDR3 reads TGCAGTGCGGCGGAGGGGTCCTCTGGAAACACCATATATTTT. Protein sequence: CSAAEGSSGNTIYF.

CDR3 in amino acids: CAISETPGPVNTEAFF. CDR3 nucleotide sequence: TGTGCCATCAGTGAGACGCCGGGACCAGTGAACACTGAAGCTTTCTTT. The chain has TRBV10-3 and TRBJ1-1; possibly TRBD1 for D (5 bases). The V gene lost 2 bases and the J gene lost 0 bases, with 13 bases spanning the gap. The CDR3 contains 16 residues. CDR1 and CDR2 (germline): ENHRY, SYGVKD.

J is TRBJ1-2 and V is TRBV7-9; 7 nucleotides agree with TRBD1. Trimming took 2 bases from V and 0 from J; bases not matched to a gene: 3. Germline V gene data show CDR1 as SEHNR and CDR2 as FQNEAQ (reference sequence). The CDR3 is 15 residues long. For the CDR3, the DNA is TGTGCCAGCAGCTTATCTAGGGGGCCTAACTATGGCTACACCTTC. Protein sequence: CASSLSRGPNYGYTF.